In its sample, the clone carrying this T cell receptor beta chain was seen many times. Its antigen is not identified. The V end lost 0 bases, the J end lost 4 bases, and 10 bases lay between the germline ends. Germline lookup yields CDR1 SGDLS and CDR2 YYNGEE. The length of the CDR3 is 14 residues. These data originate in a study of neurological immune-mediated disorders. 5'RACE generated cDNA with 10-nucleotide random UMIs. TCRdb analysed the 5' RACE reads with MiXCR anew, one entry per CDR3 protein. The table lists 35,000 to 45,000 distinct CDR3 sequences, 11% to 15% of them singletons. It was from 2 million PBMCs stored at -80 C that the unsorted libraries were obtained. The study, taken as a whole, reports: It was HTLV-1-associated myelopathy that showed the most TCR clonal expansion, while multiple sclerosis showed the least, falling below healthy controls.

What was sequenced was PBMCs. The rearrangement joins TRBV9 to TRBJ1-1; D not certain. The clonotype comes from a woman between 50 and 59 years old with HTLV-1-associated myelopathy (HAM/TSP). The DNA for the CDR3 is TGTGCCAGCAGCGTAGGTCCGGGGAGCACTGAAGCTTTCTTT. This sequence encodes CASSVGPGSTEAFF. Using reference TRBV9 and TRBJ1-1 for the parts outside the CDR3, the full variable domain is DSGVTQTPKHLITATGQRVTLRCSPRSGDLSVYWYQQSLDQGLQFLIQYYNGEERAKGNILERFSAQQFPDLHSELNLSSLELGDSALYFCASSVGPGSTEAFFGQGTRLTVV.